This T cell receptor beta chain appears in the sequencing data of a study of T cell repertoires in cytomegalovirus infection. Study-wide findings and caveats: HLA-C-restricted, CMV-specific TCR beta clonotypes were dominant ex vivo.

Trimming removed 3 bases at V and 0 bases at J, with 12 bases between. Germline loops: CDR1 MDHEN, CDR2 SYDVKM. The CDR3 has 16 residues. Notes on this clonotype: The antigen is unknown.

A single record per CDR3 protein comes from TCRdb applying MiXCR to the reads. The sample consists of roughly 110,000 distinct CDR3 sequences, around a tenth of them appearing once. The rearrangement links TRBV28 to TRBJ1-3; D not certain. The sequence was collected from a human donor in good health (CMV status not recorded). Some clones in this sample may be carry-over from other donors' samples. Material: PBMCs, sequenced either directly or after in vitro stimulation (not recorded which). In DNA form, the CDR3 reads TGTGCCAGCAGTTTCGTCAGTAGGTTCTCTGGAAACACCATATATTTT. As protein: CASSFVSRFSGNTIYF.